Included here is one T cell receptor (beta chain) sequence, with context. The CDR3 loop spans 16 amino acids. The V gene's germline CDR1 is MNHNS and CDR2 SASEGT. Trimming stripped 6 bases from V and 4 bases from J, with 20 bases between. This record belongs to a study of T-cell reconstitution after alpha-beta-depleted transplantation in children. For TCRbeta, the library was prepared with unique molecular identifiers. One entry per CDR3 protein results from TCRdb running MiXCR on the PCR reads. The sample includes some 530,000 distinct CDR3 sequences, 9.5% to 15% of them seen just once. The genes are TRBV6-1 and TRBJ2-3; unclear D gene. The source material was PBMCs from the stem cell graft donor, sampled from the stem cell graft. The source is a human donor who donated a stem cell graft to a child with combined immunodeficiency. The CDR3 here is CASSPPPGSFADTQYF. CDR3 nucleotides: TGTGCCAGCAGCCCCCCTCCAGGTAGTTTCGCAGATACGCAGTATTTT.